A selection of T cell receptor beta chains follows, all from one sample in a study of shared clonotypes between healthy human individuals. The protocol was immunoSEQ multiplex PCR, while the TCRdb copy is restricted to in-frame clones and leaves out a portion. This table holds around 2,000,000 clones, about 94% found once. The sequencing sample was made of naive CD8+ T cells sorted from blood. These TCRs come from a man between 18 and 35 years old in good health. Both conserved end residues are part of each CDR3. D genes are given only for firm matches. Clone size is stated in some rows and not others, as once, few, many or a class when expanded.

j_gene: TRBJ1-1; d_gene: .; v_gene: TRBV10-2; abundance: .; CDR3nt: TGCGCCAGCAGTGAGGGTCAGGGAATTTACACTGAAGCTTTCTTT; CDR3aa: CASSEGQGIYTEAFF
j_gene: TRBJ2-1; d_gene: TRBD1; v_gene: TRBV12-5; abundance: .; CDR3nt: TGTGCTAGTGGTCAGGGACAGGGTATGGATGAGCAGTTCTTC; CDR3aa: CASGQGQGMDEQFF
j_gene: TRBJ2-3; d_gene: .; v_gene: TRBV27; abundance: .; CDR3nt: TGTGCCAGCAGTTGGTTGGGGGTGGAAGGCACAGATACGCAGTATTTT; CDR3aa: CASSWLGVEGTDTQYF
j_gene: TRBJ2-7; d_gene: .; v_gene: TRBV28; abundance: .; CDR3nt: TGTGCCAGCAGTTTATGGGGAAACCCCTACGAGCAGTACTTC; CDR3aa: CASSLWGNPYEQYF
j_gene: TRBJ1-2; d_gene: .; v_gene: TRBV25-1; abundance: .; CDR3nt: TGTGCCAGCAGTGAAGTGGGGGGACTTTTCTATGGCTACACCTTC; CDR3aa: CASSEVGGLFYGYTF
j_gene: TRBJ2-7; d_gene: .; v_gene: TRBV29-1; abundance: .; CDR3nt: TGCAGCGTCGTCTCAGATTGCGAGCAGTACTTC; CDR3aa: CSVVSDCEQYF
j_gene: TRBJ2-5; d_gene: .; v_gene: TRBV10-3; abundance: once; CDR3nt: TGTGCCATCAGTGAGTCCCTGACTAGTCTCGTAGAGACCCAGTACTTC; CDR3aa: CAISESLTSLVETQYF
j_gene: TRBJ2-7; d_gene: .; v_gene: TRBV5-6; abundance: .; CDR3nt: TGTGCCAGCAGCTTGGGGTCGGGGAACTACGAGCAGTACTTC; CDR3aa: CASSLGSGNYEQYF
j_gene: TRBJ2-1; d_gene: TRBD2; v_gene: TRBV6-1; abundance: .; CDR3nt: TGTGCCAGCAGTGACCCCCTAGCGGGGGGTTACAATGAGCAGTTCTTC; CDR3aa: CASSDPLAGGYNEQFF
j_gene: TRBJ2-7; d_gene: .; v_gene: TRBV28; abundance: .; CDR3nt: TGTGCCAGCAGTTCCCCAGGGTTCGAGCAGTACTTC; CDR3aa: CASSSPGFEQYF
j_gene: TRBJ1-2; d_gene: .; v_gene: TRBV4-3; abundance: .; CDR3nt: TGCGCCAGCAGGCCTGGGGAGCGAAACTATGGCTACACCTTC; CDR3aa: CASRPGERNYGYTF
j_gene: TRBJ2-5; d_gene: TRBD2; v_gene: TRBV2; abundance: .; CDR3nt: TGTGCCAGTCTACCCAAGCGGGGGGTGGAACAAGAGACCCAGTACTTC; CDR3aa: CASLPKRGVEQETQYF
j_gene: TRBJ1-2; d_gene: .; v_gene: TRBV7-9; abundance: .; CDR3nt: TGTGCCAGCAGCTTACCCGGGGTACAAGGCTACACCTTC; CDR3aa: CASSLPGVQGYTF
j_gene: TRBJ1-2; d_gene: .; v_gene: TRBV27; abundance: .; CDR3nt: TGTGCCAGCAGTTTATCGCCAGTTAACTATGGCTACACCTTC; CDR3aa: CASSLSPVNYGYTF
j_gene: TRBJ1-1; d_gene: .; v_gene: TRBV15; abundance: .; CDR3nt: TGTGCCACCAGCAGAGAGGGGTTCTTGAACACTGAAGCTTTCTTT; CDR3aa: CATSREGFLNTEAFF
j_gene: TRBJ2-1; d_gene: .; v_gene: TRBV7-6; abundance: once; CDR3nt: TGTGCCAGCAGCTTAGCGGACGGGGGACTTCACAATGAGCAGTTCTTC; CDR3aa: CASSLADGGLHNEQFF
j_gene: TRBJ2-7; d_gene: .; v_gene: TRBV5-4; abundance: once; CDR3nt: TGTGCCAGCAGCTTGGTACCTACCTACGAGCAGTACTTC; CDR3aa: CASSLVPTYEQYF
j_gene: TRBJ2-3; d_gene: .; v_gene: TRBV2; abundance: .; CDR3nt: TGTGCCAGCAGTGCCCCGGATACGCAGTATTTT; CDR3aa: CASSAPDTQYF
j_gene: TRBJ1-2; d_gene: TRBD1; v_gene: TRBV25-1; abundance: .; CDR3nt: TGTGCCAGCAGTCCGACAGGGGAATATGGCTACACCTTC; CDR3aa: CASSPTGEYGYTF
j_gene: TRBJ2-1; d_gene: .; v_gene: TRBV15; abundance: .; CDR3nt: TGTGCCACCAGCAGGGCCGGGAACTACAATGAGCAGTTCTTC; CDR3aa: CATSRAGNYNEQFF
j_gene: TRBJ1-1; d_gene: TRBD1; v_gene: TRBV5-1; abundance: .; CDR3nt: TGCGCCAGCAGCGTAGGACAGGGGGCTTACACTGAAGCTTTCTTT; CDR3aa: CASSVGQGAYTEAFF
j_gene: TRBJ2-7; d_gene: TRBD1; v_gene: TRBV5-1; abundance: .; CDR3nt: TGCGCCAGCAGATTGGAAGGGACAGGGAAGTTAAGGTTCTACGAGCAGTACTTC; CDR3aa: CASRLEGTGKLRFYEQYF
j_gene: TRBJ1-2; d_gene: .; v_gene: TRBV12-5; abundance: .; CDR3nt: TGTGCTAGTGGTTTGGTAGGGCAGGGCGTTGGCTACACCTTC; CDR3aa: CASGLVGQGVGYTF
j_gene: TRBJ2-1; d_gene: .; v_gene: TRBV11-3; abundance: once; CDR3nt: TGTACCAGCAGCTCAGAGGTCTGGGGGGTCTCCTACAATGAGCAGTTCTTC; CDR3aa: CTSSSEVWGVSYNEQFF
j_gene: TRBJ1-4; d_gene: TRBD1; v_gene: TRBV7-9; abundance: .; CDR3nt: TGTGCCAGCAGCTTAGGGGAGGGGACAGGGCTGGAAAAACTGTTTTTT; CDR3aa: CASSLGEGTGLEKLFF
j_gene: TRBJ1-4; d_gene: .; v_gene: TRBV28; abundance: .; CDR3nt: TGTGCCAGCAGACTGGGCCCAGGGGTCACTAATGAAAAACTGTTTTTT; CDR3aa: CASRLGPGVTNEKLFF
j_gene: TRBJ2-1; d_gene: TRBD2; v_gene: TRBV6-5; abundance: .; CDR3nt: TGTGCCAGCAGTTACTCGGCTAGCGGGAGTCTCTATGAGCAGTTCTTC; CDR3aa: CASSYSASGSLYEQFF
j_gene: TRBJ2-7; d_gene: .; v_gene: TRBV30; abundance: .; CDR3nt: TGTGCCTGGAAAGTGATGGCAAGCTCCTACGAGCAGTACTTC; CDR3aa: CAWKVMASSYEQYF
j_gene: TRBJ1-2; d_gene: .; v_gene: TRBV6-5; abundance: .; CDR3nt: TGTGCCAGCAGTCCCGGGACGGCCGGCTATGGCTACACCTTC; CDR3aa: CASSPGTAGYGYTF
j_gene: TRBJ2-2; d_gene: .; v_gene: TRBV7-6; abundance: once; CDR3nt: TGTGCCAGCAGCTTAGGTTTAGGGCCGGCTGGGGAGCTGTTTTTT; CDR3aa: CASSLGLGPAGELFF
j_gene: TRBJ2-3; d_gene: .; v_gene: TRBV7-9; abundance: few; CDR3nt: TGTGCAGGGGCCGAAAGCACAGATACGCAGTATTTT; CDR3aa: CAGAESTDTQYF
j_gene: TRBJ2-3; d_gene: .; v_gene: TRBV20-1; abundance: .; CDR3nt: TGCAGTGCTAGAGAAATAGATACGCAGTATTTT; CDR3aa: CSAREIDTQYF
j_gene: TRBJ2-1; d_gene: .; v_gene: TRBV10-3; abundance: .; CDR3nt: TGTGCCATCAGTGAGTCAGCGGATAGCTCCTACAATGAGCAGTTCTTC; CDR3aa: CAISESADSSYNEQFF
j_gene: TRBJ2-7; d_gene: .; v_gene: TRBV6-5; abundance: .; CDR3nt: TGTGCCAGCAGTTACTCTAGCGAATCCTACGAGCAGTACTTC; CDR3aa: CASSYSSESYEQYF
j_gene: TRBJ2-5; d_gene: .; v_gene: TRBV4-1; abundance: .; CDR3nt: TGCGCCAGCAGCCAAGATGAGCGCGGTGAAGAAGAGACCCAGTACTTC; CDR3aa: CASSQDERGEEETQYF
j_gene: TRBJ2-7; d_gene: .; v_gene: TRBV27; abundance: .; CDR3nt: TGTGCCAGCAGTTGGAGTCGGGGGAGTCCCTACGAGCAGTACTTC; CDR3aa: CASSWSRGSPYEQYF
j_gene: TRBJ1-4; d_gene: .; v_gene: TRBV4-1; abundance: once; CDR3nt: TGCGCCAGCAGCCAAGATGAAGGGTTCGGGGGACTGTTTTTT; CDR3aa: CASSQDEGFGGLFF
j_gene: TRBJ1-2; d_gene: .; v_gene: TRBV6-1; abundance: .; CDR3nt: TGTGCCAGCAGTGAATCCACAGTAGGAAACTATGGCTACACCTTC; CDR3aa: CASSESTVGNYGYTF
j_gene: TRBJ1-1; d_gene: TRBD1; v_gene: TRBV2; abundance: many; CDR3nt: TGTGCCAGCAACAGGGGGCCGGGGACTGAAGCTTTCTTT; CDR3aa: CASNRGPGTEAFF
j_gene: TRBJ2-3; d_gene: .; v_gene: TRBV13; abundance: .; CDR3nt: TGTGCCAGCAGCTTGGGGGGTACTCCTAGCACAGATACGCAGTATTTT; CDR3aa: CASSLGGTPSTDTQYF
j_gene: TRBJ2-3; d_gene: .; v_gene: TRBV9; abundance: .; CDR3nt: TGTGCCAGCAGCGTAGTAGGACTCCCGGTTAGCACAGATACGCAGTATTTT; CDR3aa: CASSVVGLPVSTDTQYF